These 10 T cell receptor beta chains were all obtained from the same sample, sequenced in a study of T cells in Graves' hyperthyroidism and ophthalmopathy. What was amplified from RNA transcripts were TCR beta CDR3 regions. HTBI primers drove first-round RT-PCR of the TCR CDR3. TCRdb fed the multiplex PCR reads into MiXCR, producing one record per CDR3 protein. The sample has about 96,000 distinct CDR3 sequences, about 51% seen once; the top ten hold 27%. The specimen sequenced was blood. Receptor source: a woman aged 35 to 49 with Graves' hyperthyroidism.

This clonotype is deemed medium-sized. The rearrangement links TRBV29-1 to TRBJ1-1; D remains unclear. This CDR3 has 12 amino acids. V gave up 4 bases and J gave up 6 bases, with 12 bases separating them. Germline assignment: CDR1 SQVTM and CDR2 ANQGSEA. The CDR3 DNA is TGCAGCGTTGTACCCTACGACGCTGAAGCTTTCTTT. It codes for CSVVPYDAEAFF.

The chain combines TRBV29-1 with TRBJ2-7, with 10 bases that match TRBD1. Germline CDR1 is SQVTM and CDR2 is ANQGSEA. The CDR3 has 13 residues. The ends lost 4 bases at V and 3 bases at J; junction bases unmatched: 3. CDR3 in DNA: TGCAGCGTTGCCGGGACAGGGGACTACGAGCAGTACTTC. Its translation: CSVAGTGDYEQYF.

The rearrangement joins TRBV7-9 to TRBJ1-5; D not resolved. V shed 5 bases and J shed 11 bases, with 13 bases lying between them. CDR1 and CDR2 from the germline V gene are SEHNR and FQNEAQ (reference sequence). This CDR3 region has 12 residues. The CDR3 DNA sequence: TGTGCCAGCAGCCCAGATAAAGAGACCCAGCATTTT. Protein product: CASSPDKETQHF. Combining the CDR3 with reference TRBV7-9 and TRBJ1-5 gives the whole variable domain DTGVSQNPRHKITKRGQNVTFRCDPISEHNRLYWYRQTLGQGPEFLTYFQNEAQLEKSRLLSDRFSAERPKGSFSTLEIQRTEQGDSAMYLCASSPDKETQHFGDGTRLSIL.

The chain couples TRBV25-1 to TRBJ2-5; 14 bases are shared with TRBD2. CDR1 is MGHDK and CDR2 is SYGVNS in the germline V gene. This CDR3 has 14 residues. The CDR3 sequence is CAQGLAGDEETQYF. The CDR3 nucleotides read TGTGCACAGGGACTAGCGGGAGATGAGGAGACCCAGTACTTC.

Ten or more counts support this clonotype. The chain has TRBV14 and TRBJ1-1; D not resolved. Germline V lookup: CDR1 SGHDN, CDR2 FVKESK. V shed 0 bases and J shed 4 bases, with 15 bases lying between them. The CDR3 has 16 amino acids. CDR3 protein: CASSQDEGGWPTEAFF. DNA for the CDR3: TGTGCCAGCAGCCAAGATGAAGGTGGCTGGCCCACTGAAGCTTTCTTT.

This clonotype has ten or more counts. This rearrangement joins TRBV2 to TRBJ2-7; maybe TRBD2 (6 bases). V lost 1 base and J 3 bases, leaving 16 bases between the germline ends. Germline CDR1 reads SNHLY; CDR2 reads FYNNEI. This CDR3 is built from 16 residues. The CDR3 region has the DNA TGTGCCAGCAGTGAAGGCCCCGGGAGCAACCGCTACGAGCAGTACTTC. It specifies CASSEGPGSNRYEQYF. The variable domain in full, with the rest retrieved from reference TRBV2 and TRBJ2-7, is EPEVTQTPSHQVTQMGQEVILRCVPISNHLYFYWYRQILGQKVEFLVSFYNNEISEKSEIFDDQFSVERPDGSNFTLKIRSTKLEDSAMYFCASSEGPGSNRYEQYFGPGTRLTVT.

The V and J genes are TRBV7-2 and TRBJ2-5; 9 bases map to TRBD2. V lost 6 bases to trimming and J lost 4 bases; unmatched junction nucleotides: 15. The CDR3 loop spans 17 amino acids. Per the germline V gene, CDR1 is SGHTA and CDR2 is FQGNSA. The CDR3 loop reads CASRAWTSDPGGETQYF. CDR3 nucleotide sequence: TGTGCCAGCAGGGCGTGGACTAGCGACCCTGGGGGAGAGACCCAGTACTTC.

This clonotype occurred many times. The chain joins TRBV9 to TRBJ1-2, with D hard to call. Trimming shortened V by 8 bases and J by 4 bases, and 12 bases separated the two germline ends. The germline V gene has CDR1 SGDLS and CDR2 YYNGEE. The CDR3 spans 12 residues. The CDR3 DNA sequence: TGTGCCAGTGCCAGTTTCCTCTATGGCTACACCTTC. Encoded protein: CASASFLYGYTF.

This clonotype was counted ten times or more. The CDR3 is CASTLDREDQETQYF. The CDR3 DNA reads TGTGCCAGCACCCTCGACAGGGAGGACCAAGAGACCCAGTACTTC. The chain recombines TRBV2 with TRBJ2-5; weak D call: TRBD1 (7 bases). CDR1 and CDR2 (germline): SNHLY, FYNNEI. The germline V and J ends were trimmed by 7 bases and 0 bases, with 15 bases remaining between them. CDR3 length equals 15 residues. Full variable domain (outside the CDR3, taken from reference TRBV2 and TRBJ2-5): EPEVTQTPSHQVTQMGQEVILRCVPISNHLYFYWYRQILGQKVEFLVSFYNNEISEKSEIFDDQFSVERPDGSNFTLKIRSTKLEDSAMYFCASTLDREDQETQYFGPGTRLLVL.

Ten or more counts support this clonotype. The CDR3 loop reads CASSSAGGTYEQYF. DNA for the CDR3: TGTGCCAGCAGCTCAGCGGGGGGCACCTACGAGCAGTACTTC. The genes are TRBV7-2 and TRBJ2-7, with 9 nucleotides matching TRBD2. With 4 bases clipped from V and 2 bases from J, the junction kept 3 bases outside the gene matches. This CDR3 has 14 amino acids. Looked up from germline, CDR1 is SGHTA and CDR2 is FQGNSA.